This TCR beta chain was sequenced during a study of cytomegalovirus exposure and HLA in healthy donors. The V gene lost 8 bases and the J gene lost 6 bases, with 14 bases spanning the gap. In germline, CDR1 is KGHSH, CDR2 LQKENI. The CDR3 has 13 residues. With regard to this clone: The antigen remains unidentified.

Regarding the study as a whole: Presence/absence analyses took donor sequencing depth as roughly uniform. Reports indicated that the classifier achieved high specificity and sensitivity in diagnosing cytomegalovirus status. Segments of the TCR beta V type were, in most cases, productive about 90% or about 30% of the time in an earlier analysis. Later on, a genetic analysis was performed. It linked a missense variant in DCLRE1C with V- and J-gene trimming of TCR beta.

PCR was performed using 60 Vbeta and 13 Jbeta primers. Sequencing was performed with immunoSEQ multiplex PCR; in TCRdb, only in-frame clones are kept and a portion is missing. The sample lists approximately 150,000 clones; around 77% were seen once. V and J are TRBV18 and TRBJ1-5; possibly TRBD1 for D (5 bases). Input material: PBMCs. This receptor was obtained from a man aged 25-45 years in good health and CMV-seropositive. In DNA, the CDR3 is TGTGCCAGCAATCAGGGAGGTTCTCAGCCCCAGCATTTT. Its protein is CASNQGGSQPQHF.